The clone carrying this T cell receptor (beta chain) was seen at least ten times. From the 5' RACE reads, TCRdb called clonotypes with MiXCR, one entry per CDR3 protein. The data hold several thousand distinct CDR3 sequences, with 5.4% observed a single time. This record comes from a study of spatial heterogeneity in lung cancer. Time point specified: sample taken at primary tumor resection. Whole RNA came from tumor, nontumor lung or frozen PBMC and was sequenced without being sorted. Samples came from roughly 70 TRACERx patients with untreated early-stage lung cancer. The CDR3 length is 13 residues. Deletions cut 4 bases from V and 1 base from J, with 5 bases between. Per the germline V gene, CDR1 is SQVTM and CDR2 is ANQGSEA.

The material was normal lung tissue next to the tumor, obtained at surgery. This TCR was recovered from a female donor with early-stage non-small cell lung cancer. V usage is TRBV29-1 and J usage is TRBJ2-6; D remains unclear. The CDR3 is CSVAESGANVLTF. CDR3 bases: TGCAGCGTTGCTGAATCTGGGGCCAACGTCCTGACTTTC.